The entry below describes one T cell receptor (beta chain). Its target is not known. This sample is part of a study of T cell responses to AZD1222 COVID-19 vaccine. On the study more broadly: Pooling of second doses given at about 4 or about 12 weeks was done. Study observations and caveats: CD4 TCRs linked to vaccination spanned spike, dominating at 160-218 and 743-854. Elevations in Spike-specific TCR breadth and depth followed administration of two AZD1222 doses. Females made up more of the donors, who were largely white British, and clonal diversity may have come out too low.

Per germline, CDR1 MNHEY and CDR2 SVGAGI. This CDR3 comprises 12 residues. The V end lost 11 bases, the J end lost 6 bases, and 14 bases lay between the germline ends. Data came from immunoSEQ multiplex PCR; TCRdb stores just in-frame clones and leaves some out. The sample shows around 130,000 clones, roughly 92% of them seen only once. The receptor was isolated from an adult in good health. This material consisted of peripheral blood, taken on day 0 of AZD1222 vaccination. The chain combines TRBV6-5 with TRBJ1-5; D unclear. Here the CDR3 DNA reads TGTGCCCCCGAAACGGGTAGTCAGCCCCAGCATTTT. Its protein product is CAPETGSQPQHF.